This is a list of T cell receptor beta chains from one sample in a study of metastatic and nonmetastatic thyroid tumors. TCRdb re-called the PCR reads via MiXCR. The table shows just over 70,000 clones, with less than 20% occurring only once. The sequenced sample consisted of blood. The source of these receptors is a female donor with papillary thyroid cancer or a benign thyroid nodule (not recorded which). Some clones in this sample may be carry-over from other donors' samples. CDR3s include the opening cysteine and the closing phenylalanine or tryptophan. The order of the fields is CDR3 DNA, CDR3 protein, D gene, J gene, clone size, V gene. D genes are given only for firm matches. Not every row has a clone size; where given, it reads once, few, many or a size class.

cdr3_nt: TGTGCCAGCAGCCAATCCGGTACGGGAGAGTACAATGAGCAGTTCTTC
cdr3_aa: CASSQSGTGEYNEQFF
d_call: NA
j_call: TRBJ2-1
clone_size: many
v_call: TRBV16

cdr3_nt: TGTGCCAGCAGTGAGCATCCGAGGACTAGCGGGGGCGGGGAGCTGTTTTTT
cdr3_aa: CASSEHPRTSGGGELFF
d_call: TRBD2
j_call: TRBJ2-2
clone_size: NA
v_call: TRBV6-1

cdr3_nt: TGTGCCAGCAATAGCCCTAGCGGGAGAGTAAAGCAGTACTTC
cdr3_aa: CASNSPSGRVKQYF
d_call: TRBD2
j_call: TRBJ2-7
clone_size: many
v_call: TRBV28

cdr3_nt: TGTGCTAGCAGCCTAACATCCTCAGGGAAGGAGCAGTTCTTC
cdr3_aa: CASSLTSSGKEQFF
d_call: NA
j_call: TRBJ2-1
clone_size: many
v_call: TRBV7-7

cdr3_nt: TGTGCCAGCAGTTACTCGAAGGGGACAGGGGGCTCAGCGTTGAACACTGAAGCTTTCTTT
cdr3_aa: CASSYSKGTGGSALNTEAFF
d_call: TRBD1
j_call: TRBJ1-1
clone_size: NA
v_call: TRBV6-2/TRBV6-3

cdr3_nt: TGTGCCAGCAGTTTAAACAGGGGATATGGCTACACCTTC
cdr3_aa: CASSLNRGYGYTF
d_call: TRBD1
j_call: TRBJ1-2
clone_size: many
v_call: TRBV12-3/TRBV12-4

cdr3_nt: TGTGCCATGCACCATGAGCAGTTCTTC
cdr3_aa: CAMHHEQFF
d_call: NA
j_call: TRBJ2-1
clone_size: many
v_call: TRBV24-1

cdr3_nt: TGTGCCAGCAGTTTTCCTCAGGGAGAGACCCAGTACTTC
cdr3_aa: CASSFPQGETQYF
d_call: NA
j_call: TRBJ2-5
clone_size: many
v_call: TRBV28

cdr3_nt: TGTGCCTGGAGTGTACAGGGCAAATCCTACGAGCAGTACTTC
cdr3_aa: CAWSVQGKSYEQYF
d_call: NA
j_call: TRBJ2-7
clone_size: once
v_call: TRBV30

cdr3_nt: TGTGCCAGCAGCCCAGCGGGACACCCCGGGGAAGAGACCCAGTACTTC
cdr3_aa: CASSPAGHPGEETQYF
d_call: NA
j_call: TRBJ2-5
clone_size: few
v_call: TRBV5-8

cdr3_nt: TGCGCCAGCAGCCAAGATTGGGCATCTAATCGCGGCTATGGCTACACCTTC
cdr3_aa: CASSQDWASNRGYGYTF
d_call: NA
j_call: TRBJ1-2
clone_size: many
v_call: TRBV4-1

cdr3_nt: TGTGCCACCAGCAGAGCTGGTACAGGGATGGATCAGCCCCAGCATTTT
cdr3_aa: CATSRAGTGMDQPQHF
d_call: NA
j_call: TRBJ1-5
clone_size: many
v_call: TRBV15

cdr3_nt: TGTGCCAGCAGTTTATCAGGGAGCCGGGGGTATCAGCCCCAGCATTTT
cdr3_aa: CASSLSGSRGYQPQHF
d_call: NA
j_call: TRBJ1-5
clone_size: NA
v_call: TRBV28

cdr3_nt: TGTGCCAGCAGTGATAGCGTCACTAGCACAGATACGCAGTATTTT
cdr3_aa: CASSDSVTSTDTQYF
d_call: NA
j_call: TRBJ2-3
clone_size: NA
v_call: TRBV6-1

cdr3_nt: TGTGCCAGTCCTCCTCCGACTAGCGGGAGTTCTTACGAGCAGTACTTC
cdr3_aa: CASPPPTSGSSYEQYF
d_call: TRBD2
j_call: TRBJ2-7
clone_size: many
v_call: TRBV28

cdr3_nt: TGCAGTGTTACCCAGCGGGAGCGGCCGGAAGATACGCAGTATTTT
cdr3_aa: CSVTQRERPEDTQYF
d_call: TRBD2
j_call: TRBJ2-3
clone_size: many
v_call: TRBV20-1

cdr3_nt: TGCGCCAGCAGCCAAGTCGGCCCGACCAGCTACGAGCAGTACTTC
cdr3_aa: CASSQVGPTSYEQYF
d_call: NA
j_call: TRBJ2-7
clone_size: many
v_call: TRBV4-1

cdr3_nt: TGTGCCAGCAGCAAGATGGATCAGCCCCAGCATTTT
cdr3_aa: CASSKMDQPQHF
d_call: NA
j_call: TRBJ1-5
clone_size: many
v_call: TRBV28

cdr3_nt: TGTGCCAGCAGTTTACGGACAAGTTACAATGAGCAGTTCTTC
cdr3_aa: CASSLRTSYNEQFF
d_call: NA
j_call: TRBJ2-1
clone_size: many
v_call: TRBV12-3/TRBV12-4

cdr3_nt: TGTGCCAGCTCACCTGCCAAATACAATCAGCCCCAGCATTTT
cdr3_aa: CASSPAKYNQPQHF
d_call: NA
j_call: TRBJ1-5
clone_size: many
v_call: TRBV18

cdr3_nt: TGCGCCAGCACCTCGGCAGGATCGGGAGGAGGCGGGGAGCTGTTTTTT
cdr3_aa: CASTSAGSGGGGELFF
d_call: TRBD2
j_call: TRBJ2-2
clone_size: many
v_call: TRBV5-1

cdr3_nt: TGTGCCAGCAGCTCTAGTGCCCTGAGCACTGAAGCTTTCTTT
cdr3_aa: CASSSSALSTEAFF
d_call: NA
j_call: TRBJ1-1
clone_size: NA
v_call: TRBV11-2

cdr3_nt: TGTGCCAGCAGCCCGTCCGGAGGTACGCAGTATTTT
cdr3_aa: CASSPSGGTQYF
d_call: NA
j_call: TRBJ2-3
clone_size: many
v_call: TRBV27

cdr3_nt: TGTGCCAGCAGTCTAGGTGGCGCCGGCAATCAGCCCCAGCATTTT
cdr3_aa: CASSLGGAGNQPQHF
d_call: NA
j_call: TRBJ1-5
clone_size: NA
v_call: TRBV6-1

cdr3_nt: TGTGCCATCACTCAAGGTCGGGCGGTTGACGGGCAGTACTTC
cdr3_aa: CAITQGRAVDGQYF
d_call: NA
j_call: TRBJ2-7
clone_size: many
v_call: TRBV10-3

cdr3_nt: TGTGCCAGCAGTTTAACGACTAGCGGTACCTACAATGAGCAGTTCTTC
cdr3_aa: CASSLTTSGTYNEQFF
d_call: TRBD2
j_call: TRBJ2-1
clone_size: many
v_call: TRBV28

cdr3_nt: TGTGCCATCAGTGAAAACAGGGCAAGCAGTCAGCCCCAGCATTTT
cdr3_aa: CAISENRASSQPQHF
d_call: NA
j_call: TRBJ1-5
clone_size: many
v_call: TRBV10-3

cdr3_nt: TGTGCCAGCAGCCAAGATGCGACTAGCAGGAACGAGCAGTACTTC
cdr3_aa: CASSQDATSRNEQYF
d_call: TRBD2
j_call: TRBJ2-7
clone_size: NA
v_call: TRBV3-1

cdr3_nt: TGTGCCAGCAGTTTAAACAGGGGGTCAGTGGGCTACACCTTC
cdr3_aa: CASSLNRGSVGYTF
d_call: TRBD1
j_call: TRBJ1-2
clone_size: NA
v_call: TRBV12-3/TRBV12-4

cdr3_nt: TGTGCCAGCAGTTCGCAAAGACAGGGGGCTGGCGGCTACACCTTC
cdr3_aa: CASSSQRQGAGGYTF
d_call: TRBD1
j_call: TRBJ1-2
clone_size: few
v_call: TRBV12-3/TRBV12-4

cdr3_nt: TGCGCCAGCAGCTCAAGCGGGAGGGCCTCCTACGAGCAGTACTTC
cdr3_aa: CASSSSGRASYEQYF
d_call: TRBD2
j_call: TRBJ2-7
clone_size: many
v_call: TRBV5-1

cdr3_nt: TGTGCCAGCAGCCAAGGGCGGGGGCAAGGCACTGAAGCTTTCTTT
cdr3_aa: CASSQGRGQGTEAFF
d_call: NA
j_call: TRBJ1-1
clone_size: NA
v_call: TRBV3-1

cdr3_nt: TGCAGCGTTGCAGGGTACCCTAATGAAAAACTGTTTTTT
cdr3_aa: CSVAGYPNEKLFF
d_call: NA
j_call: TRBJ1-4
clone_size: many
v_call: TRBV29-1